These 18 T cell receptor beta chains originate from one sample sequenced in a study of blood T cells in healthy people across ages. A second 7 to 11 cycle PCR used barcoded and J-beta primers. MiXCR, run by TCRdb on the 5' RACE reads, gives a single entry per CDR3 protein. The repertoire holds 750,000 to 850,000 distinct CDR3 sequences, with more than 20% as singletons. Separately, the same data were catalogued under a study of T cells of mothers and their children.

What was sequenced was blood. The receptors shown here come from a boy aged 10-17 years in good health.

The V and J genes are TRBV29-1 and TRBJ2-7; the D is unclear. This CDR3 region has 11 residues. Looked up from germline, CDR1 is SQVTM and CDR2 is ANQGSEA. V was shortened by 3 bases and J by 1 base, with 4 bases between the two germline ends. CDR3 sequence (DNA): TGCAGCGTTGAGTTTTCCTACGAGCAGTACTTC. It specifies CSVEFSYEQYF.

The J gene is TRBJ2-2, the V gene TRBV28, with D unclear. Germline V lookup: CDR1 MDHEN, CDR2 SYDVKM. The CDR3 contains 13 residues. V shed 4 bases and J shed 6 bases, with 9 bases lying between them. The CDR3 sequence: CASSSLRAGELFF. CDR3 coding DNA: TGTGCCAGCAGTTCCCTCCGGGCCGGGGAGCTGTTTTTT.

The V and J genes are TRBV2 and TRBJ1-3, with D unclear. The CDR3 is made up of 15 amino acids. The germline V and J ends were trimmed by 2 bases and 0 bases, with 8 bases remaining between them. The germline CDR1 and CDR2 sequences are SNHLY and FYNNEI. The CDR3 DNA follows: TGTGCCAGCAGTGAATCGAGCCTCTCTGGAAACACCATATATTTT. Protein: CASSESSLSGNTIYF. Filled out from reference TRBV2 and TRBJ1-3, the complete variable domain reads EPEVTQTPSHQVTQMGQEVILRCVPISNHLYFYWYRQILGQKVEFLVSFYNNEISEKSEIFDDQFSVERPDGSNFTLKIRSTKLEDSAMYFCASSESSLSGNTIYFGEGSWLTVV.

The chain is built from TRBV10-3 and TRBJ2-5, with D perhaps matching TRBD1 (6 bases). The end of the DNA fits TRBJ2-7 better, so the J call may be wrong. The CDR3 covers 14 residues. Germline lookup yields CDR1 ENHRY and CDR2 SYGVKD. DNA of the CDR3: TGTGCCATCAGTGAGCGAGACAGGTCCTACGAGCAGTACTTC. Amino acids: CAISERDRSYEQYF.

This clonotype was seen a handful of times. This chain connects TRBV20-1 to TRBJ2-3; D is perhaps TRBD1 or TRBD2 (5 bases each). The CDR3 has 17 amino acids. Deletions cut 3 bases from V and 0 bases from J, with 19 bases between. Germline V CDR1 and CDR2: DFQATT, SNEGSKA (reference sequence). This chain's CDR3 is CSASAFGGSGSTDTQYF. The CDR3 DNA is TGCAGTGCTAGCGCTTTTGGGGGATCGGGAAGCACAGATACGCAGTATTTT.

This clonotype came up many times. The chain combines TRBV29-1 with TRBJ2-1; the match to TRBD1 covers 7 bases. The CDR3 runs 18 residues. CDR1 and CDR2 (germline): SQVTM, ANQGSEA. With V trimmed by 1 base and J by 5 bases, 17 bases remained unmatched. CDR3 nucleotides: TGCAGCGTTGAAGGGGTGTATACAGGGGCTATTACTGACAATGAGCAGTTCTTC. Amino acids: CSVEGVYTGAITDNEQFF.

This chain joins TRBV7-2 and TRBJ2-5; perhaps TRBD2 as D (7 bases). The DNA end favors TRBJ2-1, so the J call may be wrong. Germline CDR1 SGHTA, CDR2 FQGNSA. The length of the CDR3 is 14 residues. DNA for the CDR3: TGTGCCAGCAGCCAATGGGGCGGGGGCTATGAGCAGTTCTTC. It is translated as CASSQWGGGYEQFF.

This clonotype came up a few times. This chain uses TRBV27 with TRBJ1-5; tentatively, D is TRBD1 (6 bases). CDR1 and CDR2 (germline): MNHEY, SMNVEV (reference sequence). Between the trimmed V and J ends, which lost 2 bases and 7 bases, there was a span of 12 bases. The CDR3 runs to 14 residues. This CDR3 reads CASSLGGAGQPQHF. CDR3 sequence (DNA): TGTGCCAGCAGTTTAGGGGGCGCGGGGCAGCCCCAGCATTTT.

CDR3 nucleotides: TGCGCCAGCAGCCAAATAACAGGGGGCGGGAACACCGGGGAGCTGTTTTTT. Translated, it gives CASSQITGGGNTGELFF. The chain uses TRBV4-3 and TRBJ2-2; TRBD1 matches 9 bases. The CDR3 extends over 17 amino acids. V shed 2 bases, J shed 1 base, and the junction held 5 bases outside the gene matches. Germline CDR1 is LGHNA and CDR2 is YSLEER.

The chain recombines TRBV4-1 with TRBJ1-4, with unresolved D. CDR1 MGHRA and CDR2 YSYEKL come from the germline V gene. V was shortened by 0 bases and J by 9 bases, with 8 bases between the two germline ends. This CDR3 region has 13 residues. The CDR3 bases are TGCGCCAGCAGCCAAGATTCGGGGAAAAAACTGTTTTTT. This encodes CASSQDSGKKLFF.

This clonotype was counted many times. V gene TRBV28 combines with J gene TRBJ2-4; D may match TRBD1 or TRBD2 (6 bases each). The CDR3 totals 14 residues. Germline V lookup: CDR1 MDHEN, CDR2 SYDVKM. V was pared by 4 bases and J by 6 bases, with 13 bases between. Written as DNA, the CDR3 is TGTGCCAGCAGTTCCAAAGGGGGGAGAAACATTCAGTACTTC. Protein: CASSSKGGRNIQYF.

The chain employs TRBV6-6 and TRBJ1-5, with D possibly matching TRBD1 (5 bases). This CDR3 has 13 residues. The ends were cut back, 3 bases at V and 9 bases at J, with 12 bases in the middle. Germline V gene data show CDR1 as MNHNY and CDR2 as SVGAGI (reference sequence). The CDR3 sequence: CASSYEGVRPQHF. CDR3 sequence (DNA): TGTGCCAGCAGTTATGAAGGGGTTCGGCCCCAGCATTTT.

Only a few counts were recorded for this clonotype. The rearrangement links TRBV7-8 to TRBJ2-5; D unclear. The J call is doubtful: the DNA matches TRBJ2-1 better. CDR3 length: 15 amino acids. Germline loops: CDR1 SGHVS, CDR2 FQNEAQ. The CDR3 nucleotides are TGTGCCAGCAGCCCACCGGACGGAGCCTACAATGAGCAGTTCTTC. Residues: CASSPPDGAYNEQFF.

J is TRBJ1-1 and V is TRBV12-3 or TRBV12-4; the D is unclear. V lost 7 bases, J lost 10 bases, and 19 bases lay in between. This CDR3 region has 13 residues. The CDR3 DNA reads TGTGCCAGCACCCCCTTTGATAGGACGGGAGCTTTCTTT. This gives the protein CASTPFDRTGAFF.

This clonotype has only a few counts. V is TRBV4-3 and J is TRBJ2-3; TRBD1 might be the D (7 bases). The V and J ends lost 0 bases and 0 bases respectively, with 10 bases between them. Germline V lookup: CDR1 LGHNA, CDR2 YSLEER. This CDR3 has 16 residues. The CDR3 sequence: CASSQETGTSTDTQYF. For the CDR3, the DNA is TGCGCCAGCAGCCAAGAGACAGGGACTAGCACAGATACGCAGTATTTT.

With respect to this clonotype: Germline and junction disagree at one end, which may indicate a read error. J is TRBJ1-4 and V is TRBV5-1; D might be TRBD1 (6 bases). The V gene's germline CDR1 is SGHRS and CDR2 YFSETQ. The CDR3 covers 14 residues. In DNA form, the CDR3 reads TGCGCCAGCTCGCAGGGGCCTTTTGATGAAAAACCGTTTTTT. Translation gives CASSQGPFDEKPFF.

The V gene is TRBV18, the J gene TRBJ1-2; D perhaps matches TRBD1 (6 bases). V was cut by 4 bases and J by 7 bases, with 22 bases left in between. There are 16 residues in the CDR3. Looked up from germline, CDR1 is KGHSH and CDR2 is LQKENI. For the CDR3, the DNA is TGTGCCAGCTCACTCGACAGGAACTGGTACCGGAGTGGCTACACCTTC. Translation gives CASSLDRNWYRSGYTF.

Concerning this clonotype itself: At one end, the junction sequence differs from germline, possibly due to a read error. This chain uses TRBV20-1 with TRBJ2-7; D possibly corresponds to TRBD1 (6 bases). CDR3 length: 17 residues. Germline-derived CDR1 and CDR2 are DFQATT and SNEGSKA (reference sequence). CDR3 coding DNA: TGCAGTGCTAGAGCCTCATGGGATGGACAGCGCCTCTACGGGCAGTACTTC. This translates into CSARASWDGQRLYGQYF.